The next 20 T cell receptor beta chains were all read from a single sample in a study of CD8 T cells in Susac syndrome. Random hexamers served to reverse transcribe roughly 0.45 to 1 ug RNA. TCRdb used MiXCR to reprocess the immunoSEQ multiplex PCR reads, holding one entry per CDR3 protein. Among over 150,000 distinct CDR3 sequences listed, around 96% were seen once. Sequences were obtained from CD4+ T cells from PBMCs. The receptors stem from a human donor with Susac syndrome.

The chain uses TRBV20-1 and TRBJ2-1, with D hard to call. Germline V lookup: CDR1 DFQATT, CDR2 SNEGSKA (reference sequence). The CDR3 has 16 residues. Trimming shortened V by 0 bases and J by 2 bases, and 14 bases separated the two germline ends. The CDR3 here is CSARDPGLLAYNEQFF. The CDR3 nucleotides read TGCAGTGCTAGAGACCCCGGCCTGCTTGCCTACAATGAGCAGTTCTTC.

The V gene is TRBV20-1, the J gene TRBJ2-4; 8 nucleotides align to TRBD2. CDR3 size: 15 residues. Germline V gives CDR1 DFQATT, CDR2 SNEGSKA (reference sequence). Losses at the gene ends were 6 bases for V and 0 bases for J; bases not matched to a gene: 7. CDR3 protein: CSARPGGVAKNIQYF. CDR3 coding DNA: TGCAGTGCCCGCCCCGGGGGGGTAGCCAAAAACATTCAGTACTTC.

A single count supports this clonotype. The chain has TRBV20-1 and TRBJ2-5; TRBD2 is a possible D gene (6 bases). V gave up 7 bases and J gave up 4 bases, with 25 bases separating them. Germline assignment: CDR1 DFQATT and CDR2 SNEGSKA (reference sequence). CDR3 length: 16 amino acids. CDR3 in amino acids: CSVFTRQGAGRETQYF. CDR3 coding DNA: TGCAGTGTTTTTACCCGCCAAGGGGCGGGGAGAGAGACCCAGTACTTC.

V usage is TRBV20-1 and J usage is TRBJ2-1; 7 bases agree with TRBD1. This CDR3 has 17 residues. V dropped 0 bases and J dropped 1; count of bases not matched to a gene: 9. Per germline, CDR1 DFQATT and CDR2 SNEGSKA (reference sequence). The CDR3 sequence: CSARENNDRVSYNEQFF. CDR3 nucleotide sequence: TGCAGTGCTAGAGAAAACAACGACAGGGTATCCTACAATGAGCAGTTCTTC.

The chain couples TRBV15 to TRBJ2-7; 9 bases map to TRBD1. The length of the CDR3 is 16 residues. The J segment lost 3 bases and the V segment lost 0 bases, leaving 6 bases of the junction unmatched. Germline V CDR1 and CDR2: LNHNV, YYDKDF (reference sequence). This CDR3 is CATSRDKGTGYYEQYF. The CDR3 DNA follows: TGTGCCACCAGCAGAGACAAGGGGACAGGGTACTACGAGCAGTACTTC.

The chain uses TRBV4-1 and TRBJ1-5; tentatively, D is TRBD1 (5 bases). This CDR3 region has 21 residues. With 1 base removed from V and 0 bases from J, the gap between germline ends came to 25 bases. Germline loops: CDR1 MGHRA, CDR2 YSYEKL. The CDR3 reads CASSQGPRQRQSGYSNQPQHF. CDR3 sequence (DNA): TGCGCCAGCAGCCAAGGCCCCCGTCAGAGACAGAGTGGATATAGCAATCAGCCCCAGCATTTT.

The chain is built from TRBV28 and TRBJ2-5; D may be TRBD2 (7 bases). CDR1 is MDHEN, CDR2 SYDVKM, per germline. The CDR3 spans 14 residues. V was clipped by 6 bases and J by 2 bases, with 13 bases between them. The CDR3 loop is CASRGGGSQETQYF. CDR3 in DNA: TGTGCCAGCAGGGGCGGGGGCTCTCAAGAGACCCAGTACTTC.

The rearrangement links TRBV7-2 to TRBJ2-7, with D uncertain. CDR3 size: 14 residues. V lost 6 bases to trimming and J lost 0 bases, with 12 bases between them. Per germline, CDR1 SGHTA and CDR2 FQGNSA. For the CDR3, the DNA is TGTGCCAGCAGGAACCTCCAGAGCTCCTACGAGCAGTACTTC. The encoded protein is CASRNLQSSYEQYF.

The chain carries TRBV7-9 and TRBJ2-3; D remains ambiguous. The CDR3 is 14 amino acids. The germline V gene has CDR1 SEHNR and CDR2 FQNEAQ (reference sequence). V gave up 0 bases and J gave up 2 bases, with 6 bases separating them. CDR3 coding DNA: TGTGCCAGCAGCTTAGCGCATGCCACAGATACGCAGTATTTT. Protein: CASSLAHATDTQYF.

The chain combines TRBV7-9 with TRBJ1-2, with 9 nucleotides matching TRBD1. Per the germline V gene, CDR1 is SEHNR and CDR2 is FQNEAQ (reference sequence). Germline trimming cut 5 bases from V and 6 bases from J; bases unmatched to any gene: 7. The CDR3 loop spans 14 amino acids. CDR3 region: CASSQTGQGHGYTF. In nucleotides, the CDR3 is TGTGCCAGCAGCCAGACGGGACAGGGCCATGGCTACACCTTC.

The CDR3 reads CASSALGQGNYGYTF. The CDR3 DNA follows: TGTGCCAGCAGCGCCCTGGGACAGGGCAACTATGGCTACACCTTC. The chain employs TRBV12-3 or TRBV12-4 and TRBJ1-2, with TRBD1 identical over 9 bases. The junction had 7 bases not matched to a gene; V was cut back by 6 bases and J by 2 bases. The CDR3 loop spans 15 amino acids.

The chain couples TRBV30 to TRBJ1-5; unclear D gene. CDR1 is GTSNPN and CDR2 is SVGIG in the germline V gene (reference sequence). V gave up 0 bases and J gave up 7 bases, with 10 bases separating them. The CDR3 contains 13 residues. CDR3: CAWSVQERQPQHF. CDR3 nucleotides: TGTGCCTGGAGTGTACAAGAGAGGCAGCCCCAGCATTTT. The full variable domain, its missing parts supplied by reference TRBV30 and TRBJ1-5, is SQTIHQWPATLVQPVGSPLSLECTVEGTSNPNLYWYRQAAGRGLQLLFYSVGIGQISSEVPQNLSASRPQDRQFILSSKKLLLSDSGFYLCAWSVQERQPQHFGDGTRLSIL.

The chain carries TRBV29-1 and TRBJ2-1, with 12 positions matching TRBD1. This CDR3 comprises 16 residues. J was trimmed by 7 bases and V by 4 bases; bases with no gene match: 11. The V gene's germline CDR1 is SQVTM and CDR2 ANQGSEA. The CDR3 sequence: CSVGEPGQGARNEQFF. The CDR3, as DNA: TGCAGCGTTGGTGAGCCGGGACAGGGGGCGCGAAATGAGCAGTTCTTC.

The chain carries TRBV24-1 and TRBJ1-2; 8 nucleotides align to TRBD1. This CDR3 is 13 amino acids long. The ends lost 4 bases at V and 4 bases at J; junction bases unmatched: 1. CDR1 and CDR2 (germline): KGHDR, SFDVKD. The CDR3 DNA is TGTGCCACCAGTGACCAGGGGGCCTATGGCTACACCTTC. Protein sequence: CATSDQGAYGYTF.

This clonotype was recorded once. V usage is TRBV10-3 and J usage is TRBJ2-4; TRBD1 is a possible D gene (6 bases). Germline CDR1 ENHRY, CDR2 SYGVKD. Trimming stripped 3 bases from V and 6 bases from J, with 12 bases between. The CDR3 totals 14 residues. CDR3 bases: TGTGCCATCAGTGACGGAGTACAGGGAAACATTCAGTACTTC. Its protein product is CAISDGVQGNIQYF.

CDR3 nucleotides: TGCAGCGTTGAATGGGGTGGCGAGCAGTACGTC. It yields the protein CSVEWGGEQYV. The genes are TRBV29-1 and TRBJ2-7; no firm D call. The CDR3 consists of 11 residues. Germline-derived CDR1 and CDR2 are SQVTM and ANQGSEA. V lost 2 bases to trimming and J lost 6 bases, with 8 bases between them.

V and J are TRBV6-5 and TRBJ2-5, with D perhaps TRBD2 (6 bases). This CDR3 contains 14 residues. Germline values: CDR1 MNHEY, CDR2 SVGAGI. Trimming cost V 4 bases and J 1 base, with 10 bases left between them. CDR3 DNA: TGTGCCAGCAGTTCTGGACTACTCCAAGAGACCCAGTACTTC. This translates into CASSSGLLQETQYF.

The V gene is TRBV6-2 or TRBV6-3, the J gene TRBJ1-4; 9 nucleotides align to TRBD1. CDR3 length: 14 amino acids. J was trimmed by 7 bases and V by 6 bases; bases with no gene match: 6. Per germline, CDR1 MNHEY and CDR2 SVGEGT. CDR3 sequence: CASRTDRGSEKLFF. The CDR3 nucleotides are TGTGCCAGCAGAACGGACAGGGGAAGTGAAAAACTGTTTTTT.

V is TRBV5-1 and J is TRBJ1-3; D may be TRBD1 (6 bases). The CDR3 has 15 amino acids. The germline V gene encodes CDR1 SGHRS and CDR2 YFSETQ. V was shortened by 6 bases and J by 4 bases, with 17 bases between the two germline ends. CDR3: CASTVGTTSGNTIYF. DNA of the CDR3: TGCGCCAGCACCGTCGGGACAACCTCGGGAAACACCATATATTTT.

The chain carries TRBV4-2 and TRBJ2-6; D gene unclear. CDR3 length equals 17 residues. Germline CDR1 and CDR2: LGHNA and YNFKEQ. V was clipped by 0 bases and J by 3 bases, with 12 bases between them. The CDR3 nucleotides are TGTGCCAGCAGCCAAGACAGTACCTTCGGTGGGGCCAACGTCCTGACTTTC. Translating gives CASSQDSTFGGANVLTF.